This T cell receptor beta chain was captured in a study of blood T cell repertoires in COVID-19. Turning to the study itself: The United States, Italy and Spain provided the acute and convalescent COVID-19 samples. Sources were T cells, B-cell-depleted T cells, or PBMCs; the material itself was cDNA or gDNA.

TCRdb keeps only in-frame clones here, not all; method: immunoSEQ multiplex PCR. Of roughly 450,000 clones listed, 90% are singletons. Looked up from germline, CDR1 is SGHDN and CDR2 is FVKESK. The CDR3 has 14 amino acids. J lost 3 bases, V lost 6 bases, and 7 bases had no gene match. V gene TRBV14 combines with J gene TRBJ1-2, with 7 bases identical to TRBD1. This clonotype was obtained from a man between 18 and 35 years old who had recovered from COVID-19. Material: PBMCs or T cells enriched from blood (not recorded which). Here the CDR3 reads CASRKTGADYGYTF. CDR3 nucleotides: TGTGCCAGCAGAAAAACAGGGGCCGACTATGGCTACACCTTC. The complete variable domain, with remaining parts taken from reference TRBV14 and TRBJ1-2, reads EAGVTQFPSHSVIEKGQTVTLRCDPISGHDNLYWYRRVMGKEIKFLLHFVKESKQDESGMPNNRFLAERTGGTYSTLKVQPAELEDSGVYFCASRKTGADYGYTFGSGTRLTVV.